This T cell receptor (beta chain) was identified during a study of shared clonotypes between healthy human individuals. The repertoire was sequenced with immunoSEQ multiplex PCR; TCRdb's copy has only in-frame clones and lacks some. The sample records roughly 2.5 million clones, roughly nine tenths being singletons. In germline, CDR1 is SGHVS, CDR2 FQNEAQ. Trimming removed 0 bases from V and 0 bases from J; junction bases left unmatched: 13. This CDR3 comprises 19 residues. The source of this sequence is a man younger than 35 in good health. The V and J genes are TRBV7-8 and TRBJ1-2, with 7 nucleotides matching TRBD1. The sequenced sample consisted of naive CD4+ T cells sorted from blood. The subset was: CD45RA+ positively selected. The CDR3 nucleotides are TGTGCCAGCAGCTTAGCGCCGGGACAGTACTACTTAGCTAACTATGGCTACACCTTC. The encoded protein is CASSLAPGQYYLANYGYTF.